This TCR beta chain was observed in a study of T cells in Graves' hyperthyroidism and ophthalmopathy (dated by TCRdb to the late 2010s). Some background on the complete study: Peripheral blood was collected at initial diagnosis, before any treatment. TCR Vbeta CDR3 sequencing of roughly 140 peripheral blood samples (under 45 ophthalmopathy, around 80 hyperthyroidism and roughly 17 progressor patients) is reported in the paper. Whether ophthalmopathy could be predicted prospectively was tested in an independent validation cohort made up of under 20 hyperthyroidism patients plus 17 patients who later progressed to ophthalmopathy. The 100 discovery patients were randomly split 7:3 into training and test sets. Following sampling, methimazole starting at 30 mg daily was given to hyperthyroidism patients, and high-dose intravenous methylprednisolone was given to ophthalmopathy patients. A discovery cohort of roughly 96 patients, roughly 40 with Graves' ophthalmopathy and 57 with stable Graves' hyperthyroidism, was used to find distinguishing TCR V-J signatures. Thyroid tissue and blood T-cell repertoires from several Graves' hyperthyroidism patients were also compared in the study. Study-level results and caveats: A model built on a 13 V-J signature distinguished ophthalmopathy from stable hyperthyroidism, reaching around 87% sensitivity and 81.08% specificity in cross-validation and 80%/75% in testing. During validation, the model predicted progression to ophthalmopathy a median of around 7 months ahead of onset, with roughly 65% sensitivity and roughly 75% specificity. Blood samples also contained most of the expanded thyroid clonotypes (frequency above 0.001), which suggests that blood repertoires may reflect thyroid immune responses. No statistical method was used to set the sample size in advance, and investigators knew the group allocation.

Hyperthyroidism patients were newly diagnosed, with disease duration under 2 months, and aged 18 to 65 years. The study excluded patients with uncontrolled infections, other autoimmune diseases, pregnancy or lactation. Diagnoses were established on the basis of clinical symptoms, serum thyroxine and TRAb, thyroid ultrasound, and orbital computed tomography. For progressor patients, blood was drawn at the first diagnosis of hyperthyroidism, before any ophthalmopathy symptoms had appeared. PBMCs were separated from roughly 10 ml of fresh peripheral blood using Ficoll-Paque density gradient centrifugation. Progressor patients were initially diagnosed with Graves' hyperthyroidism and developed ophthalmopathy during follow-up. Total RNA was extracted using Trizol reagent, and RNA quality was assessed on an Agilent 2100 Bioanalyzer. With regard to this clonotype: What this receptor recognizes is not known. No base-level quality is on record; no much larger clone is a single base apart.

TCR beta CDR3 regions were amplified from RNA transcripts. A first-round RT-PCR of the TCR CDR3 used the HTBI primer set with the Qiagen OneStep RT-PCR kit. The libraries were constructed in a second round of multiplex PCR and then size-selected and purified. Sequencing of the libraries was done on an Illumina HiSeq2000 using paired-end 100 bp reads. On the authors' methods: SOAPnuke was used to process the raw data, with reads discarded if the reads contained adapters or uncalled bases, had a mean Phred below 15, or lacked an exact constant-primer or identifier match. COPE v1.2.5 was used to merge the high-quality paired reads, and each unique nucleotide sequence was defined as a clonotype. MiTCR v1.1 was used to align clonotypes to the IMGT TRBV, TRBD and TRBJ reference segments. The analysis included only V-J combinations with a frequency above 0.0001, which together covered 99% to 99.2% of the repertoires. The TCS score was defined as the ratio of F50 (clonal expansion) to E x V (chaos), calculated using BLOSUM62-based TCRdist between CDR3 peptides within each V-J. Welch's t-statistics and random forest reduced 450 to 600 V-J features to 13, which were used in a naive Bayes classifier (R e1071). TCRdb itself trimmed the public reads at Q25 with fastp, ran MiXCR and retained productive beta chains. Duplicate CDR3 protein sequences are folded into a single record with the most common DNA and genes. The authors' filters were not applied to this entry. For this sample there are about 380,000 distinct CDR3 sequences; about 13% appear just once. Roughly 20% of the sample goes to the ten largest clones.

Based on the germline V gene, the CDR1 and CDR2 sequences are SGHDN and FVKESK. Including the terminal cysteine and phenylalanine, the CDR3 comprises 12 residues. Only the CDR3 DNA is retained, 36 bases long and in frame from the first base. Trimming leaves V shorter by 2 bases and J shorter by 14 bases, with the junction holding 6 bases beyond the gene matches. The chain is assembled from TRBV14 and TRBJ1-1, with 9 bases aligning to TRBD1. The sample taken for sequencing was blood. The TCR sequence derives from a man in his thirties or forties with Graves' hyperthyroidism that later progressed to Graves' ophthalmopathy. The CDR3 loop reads CASSQWTGAAFF. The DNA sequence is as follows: TGTGCCAGCAGCCAATGGACAGGGGCGGCCTTCTTT.